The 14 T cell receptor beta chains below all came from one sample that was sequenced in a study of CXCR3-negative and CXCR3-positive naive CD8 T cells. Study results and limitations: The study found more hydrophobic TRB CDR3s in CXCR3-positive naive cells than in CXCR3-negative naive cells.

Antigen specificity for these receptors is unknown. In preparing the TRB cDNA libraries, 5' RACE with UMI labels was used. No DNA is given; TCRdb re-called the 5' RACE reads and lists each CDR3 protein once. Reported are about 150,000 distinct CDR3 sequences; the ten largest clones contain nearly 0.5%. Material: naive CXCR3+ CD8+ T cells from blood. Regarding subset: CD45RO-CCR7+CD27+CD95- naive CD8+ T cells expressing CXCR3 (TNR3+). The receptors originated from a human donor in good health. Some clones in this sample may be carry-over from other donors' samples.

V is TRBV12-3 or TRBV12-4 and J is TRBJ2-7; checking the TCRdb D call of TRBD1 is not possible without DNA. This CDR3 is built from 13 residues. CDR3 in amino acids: CASSPGISYEQYF.

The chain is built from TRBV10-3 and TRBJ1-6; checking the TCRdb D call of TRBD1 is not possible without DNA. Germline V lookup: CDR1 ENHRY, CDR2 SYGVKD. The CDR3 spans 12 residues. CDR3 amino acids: CAPGRGCGPLHF.

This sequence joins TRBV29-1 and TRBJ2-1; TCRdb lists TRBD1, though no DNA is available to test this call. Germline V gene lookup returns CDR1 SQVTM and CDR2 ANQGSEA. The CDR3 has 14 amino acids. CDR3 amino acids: CSVEGTGETHEQFF.

This chain's CDR3 is CSVEDARQGAYEQYF. The V and J genes are TRBV29-1 and TRBJ2-7; TCRdb calls TRBD1, which cannot be checked without DNA. CDR1 SQVTM and CDR2 ANQGSEA come from the germline V gene. CDR3 length equals 15 residues.

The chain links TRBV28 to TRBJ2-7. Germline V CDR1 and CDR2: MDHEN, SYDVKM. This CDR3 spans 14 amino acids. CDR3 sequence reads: CASSFGVARYEQYF.

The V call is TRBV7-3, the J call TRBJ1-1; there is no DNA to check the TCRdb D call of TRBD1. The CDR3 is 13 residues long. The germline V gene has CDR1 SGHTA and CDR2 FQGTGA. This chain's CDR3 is CASSSGVDTEAFF. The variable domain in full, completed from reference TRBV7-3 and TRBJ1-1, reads GAGVSQTPSNKVTEKGKYVELRCDPISGHTALYWYRQSLGQGPEFLIYFQGTGAADDSGLPNDRFFAVRPEGSVSTLKIQRTERGDSAVYLCASSSGVDTEAFFGQGTRLTVV.

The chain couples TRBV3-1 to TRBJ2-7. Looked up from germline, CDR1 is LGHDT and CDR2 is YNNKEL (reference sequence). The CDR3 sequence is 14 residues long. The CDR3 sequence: CASSDSRNAYEQYF.

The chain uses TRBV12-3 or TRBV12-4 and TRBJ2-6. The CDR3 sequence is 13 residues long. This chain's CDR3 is CASDSGGANVLTF.

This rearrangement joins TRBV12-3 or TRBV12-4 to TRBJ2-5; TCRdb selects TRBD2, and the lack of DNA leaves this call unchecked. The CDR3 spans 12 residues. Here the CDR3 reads CASTGPSETQYF.

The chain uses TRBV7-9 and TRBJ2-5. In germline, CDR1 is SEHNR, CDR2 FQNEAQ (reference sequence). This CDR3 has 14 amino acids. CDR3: CASSLVYAQETQYF.

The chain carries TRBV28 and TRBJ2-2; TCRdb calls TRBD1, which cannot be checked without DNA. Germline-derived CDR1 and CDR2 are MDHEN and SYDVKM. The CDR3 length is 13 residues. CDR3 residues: CASSTGLGGELFF.

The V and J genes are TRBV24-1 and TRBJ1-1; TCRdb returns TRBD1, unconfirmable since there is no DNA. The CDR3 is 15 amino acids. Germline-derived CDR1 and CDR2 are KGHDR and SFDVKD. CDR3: CATSGPGQGNTEAFF.

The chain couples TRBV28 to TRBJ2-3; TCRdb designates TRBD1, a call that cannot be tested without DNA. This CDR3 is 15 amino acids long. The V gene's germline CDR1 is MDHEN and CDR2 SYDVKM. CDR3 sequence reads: CASSLFVAGEDTQYF.

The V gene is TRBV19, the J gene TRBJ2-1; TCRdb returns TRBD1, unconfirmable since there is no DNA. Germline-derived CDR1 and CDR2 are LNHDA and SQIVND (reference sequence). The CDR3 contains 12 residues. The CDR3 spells CATGAVNNEQFF.